These 8 T cell receptor beta chains were sequenced from one sample in a study of identical twins. TCRdb independently ran MiXCR on the 5' RACE reads; one entry per CDR3 protein. The sample has about 530,000 distinct CDR3 sequences; 12% to 15% are singletons. A further study also used this sample, focusing on yellow fever vaccine responses in identical twins.

The specimen was CD4+ T cells sorted from blood. These TCRs come from a woman aged 18-29 years in good health.

V is TRBV12-3 or TRBV12-4 and J is TRBJ1-1; a possible D gene is TRBD1 (6 bases). The V end lost 8 bases, the J end lost 3 bases, and 13 bases lay between the germline ends. This CDR3 has 13 residues. CDR3 nucleotides: TGTGCCAGCCGCCTACAGGGATACACTGAAGCTTTCTTT. It specifies CASRLQGYTEAFF.

The chain joins TRBV11-2 to TRBJ2-7; TRBD2 agrees at 11 bases. Unmatched junction bases numbered 11, after V lost 1 base and J lost 3 bases. Germline V gene lookup returns CDR1 SGHAT and CDR2 FQNNGV. The CDR3 is made up of 18 amino acids. The chain's CDR3 is CASSLVAGGTDNYYEQYV. In DNA, the CDR3 is TGTGCCAGCAGCTTAGTAGCGGGGGGGACGGACAACTACTACGAGCAGTACGTC.

The gene calls are TRBV28 and TRBJ2-5, with D possibly matching TRBD2 (6 bases). V dropped 2 bases and J dropped 9 bases, with 16 bases sitting between them. The germline CDR1 and CDR2 sequences are MDHEN and SYDVKM. The length of the CDR3 is 14 residues. CDR3 sequence (DNA): TGTGCCAGCAGTTTAGGGGGAGAATCGGGGGCCCAGTACTTC. Its protein product is CASSLGGESGAQYF.

This clonotype appeared a few times. This chain connects TRBV25-1 to TRBJ2-1, with D uncertain. The V and J ends lost 3 bases and 8 bases respectively, with 14 bases between them. In germline, CDR1 is MGHDK, CDR2 SYGVNS. The CDR3 loop spans 14 amino acids. The CDR3: CASSELRPVDEQFF. CDR3 DNA: TGTGCCAGCAGTGAGTTAAGACCGGTAGATGAGCAGTTCTTC.

The chain joins TRBV20-1 to TRBJ2-1, with 9 bases fitting TRBD1. V lost 0 bases and J lost 5; bases outside the gene matches: 8. Germline CDR1 reads DFQATT; CDR2 reads SNEGSKA (reference sequence). The CDR3 runs to 16 residues. CDR3 nucleotides: TGCAGTGCTAGAGATAGGGGACAGGGAAGGGACAATGAGCAGTTCTTC. Protein: CSARDRGQGRDNEQFF.

The chain employs TRBV29-1 and TRBJ2-5; 12 bases align to TRBD2. Germline assignment: CDR1 SQVTM and CDR2 ANQGSEA. V was clipped by 2 bases and J by 2 bases; unmatched bases: 6. The CDR3 has 16 amino acids. The CDR3 sequence: CSVEHLAGGPQETQYF. In DNA, the CDR3 is TGCAGCGTTGAACATCTAGCGGGGGGGCCACAAGAGACCCAGTACTTC.

This clonotype has more than one count but fewer than ten. The chain recombines TRBV5-6 with TRBJ2-7; D is unclear. The CDR3 consists of 11 residues. With 1 base removed from V and 5 bases from J, the gap between germline ends came to 4 bases. Germline V gene data show CDR1 as SGHDT and CDR2 as YYEEEE. CDR3 amino acids: CASSLFHEQYF. The CDR3 DNA reads TGTGCCAGCAGCTTGTTCCACGAGCAGTACTTC.

The sample holds a few counts of this clonotype. The V call is TRBV5-1, the J call TRBJ1-4; 7 nucleotides agree with TRBD1. V lost 4 bases, J lost 4 bases, and 7 bases stayed unmatched. Germline V CDR1 and CDR2: SGHRS, YFSETQ. The CDR3 covers 15 residues. CDR3 loop: CASSEPGTDNEKLFF. In DNA form, the CDR3 reads TGCGCCAGCAGCGAGCCCGGGACAGATAATGAAAAACTGTTTTTT.